This T cell receptor (beta chain) was documented in a study of post-analysis software for immune sequencing data. Study observations and caveats: Comparison of patients with controls showed a handful of TRBV segments more frequent in patients, TRBV5-6, TRBV5-1 and TRBV20-1 among them.

The CDR3 runs to 15 residues. The junction had 5 bases not matched to a gene; V was cut back by 0 bases and J by 6 bases. Germline-derived CDR1 and CDR2 are SGHNT and YYREEE (reference sequence). cDNA libraries for TCR beta contained unique molecular identifiers. When about 0.85 to 11 million T cells were used, they gave a few hundred thousand cDNA molecules. One entry per CDR3 protein, called by TCRdb with MiXCR from the PCR reads. The sample consists of approximately 250,000 distinct CDR3 sequences, approximately 34% of them appearing once. This clonotype has just a few counts. The target antigen is unknown.

Sequenced input: blood. V usage is TRBV5-4 and J usage is TRBJ2-1; TRBD2 agrees at 8 bases. The receptor comes from a girl between 10 and 17 years old with multiple sclerosis. The CDR3 here is CASSLARTSSNEQFF. For the CDR3, the DNA is TGTGCCAGCAGCTTGGCCCGGACTAGCTCCAATGAGCAGTTCTTC.